This T cell receptor beta chain was identified during a study of CXCR3-negative and CXCR3-positive naive CD8 T cells. Carrying UMI labels, the TRB cDNA libraries were prepared through 5' RACE. Using the 5' RACE reads, TCRdb records one entry per CDR3 protein without DNA. The sample has 95,000 to 100,000 distinct CDR3 sequences. With respect to this clonotype: Its target is not known.

Study-wide points: The TRB CDR3s that CXCR3-positive naive cells carried were more hydrophobic than those of CXCR3-negative naive cells.

Germline CDR1 MNHEY, CDR2 SVGEGT. CDR3 length equals 17 residues. The clonotype was recovered from a human donor in good health. Some clones in this sample may be carry-over from other donors' samples. The gene calls are TRBV6-2 or TRBV6-3 and TRBJ2-5; TCRdb names TRBD2, which stays unverified in the absence of DNA. Sequences were obtained from naive CXCR3+ CD8+ T cells from blood. Sample subset: CD45RO-CCR7+CD27+CD95- naive CD8+ T cells expressing CXCR3 (TNR3+). The CDR3 protein is CASISGLAGTSQETQYF.